These 25 T cell receptor beta chains were all obtained from the same sample, sequenced in a study of T cells in Graves' hyperthyroidism and ophthalmopathy. Amplified regions were TCR beta CDR3 sequences from RNA transcripts. Researchers ran a first-round RT-PCR on the TCR CDR3 using the HTBI primer set. TCRdb redid the calling of the multiplex PCR reads with MiXCR, one entry per CDR3 protein. Here the sample spans some 770,000 distinct CDR3 sequences, around 17% being singletons. The sample was blood. These receptors all come from a man between 18 and 29 years old with Graves' hyperthyroidism.

This clonotype was detected only a few times. The rearrangement joins TRBV2 to TRBJ2-7; TRBD2 aligns across 7 bases. Germline loops: CDR1 SNHLY, CDR2 FYNNEI. Trimming took 8 bases from V and 0 from J; bases not matched to a gene: 4. The length of the CDR3 is 13 residues. CDR3 in amino acids: CASGRDYSYEQYF. The CDR3 nucleotides read TGTGCCAGCGGCCGGGACTACTCCTACGAGCAGTACTTC.

This clonotype came up a few times. The chain carries TRBV4-2 and TRBJ1-5; unclear D gene. V lost 1 base to trimming and J lost 4 bases, with 17 bases between them. CDR1 and CDR2 (germline): LGHNA, YNFKEQ. The length of the CDR3 is 17 residues. The CDR3 reads CASSQVGAAYSNQPQHF. The CDR3 DNA follows: TGTGCCAGCAGCCAAGTCGGTGCCGCTTATAGTAATCAGCCCCAGCATTTT.

This clonotype was counted many times. J is TRBJ2-3 and V is TRBV2, with unresolved D. Germline values: CDR1 SNHLY, CDR2 FYNNEI. The germline V and J ends were trimmed by 4 bases and 2 bases, with 13 bases remaining between them. This CDR3 is built from 15 residues. The CDR3 here is CASSGFPGNTDTQYF. The CDR3 DNA sequence: TGTGCCAGCAGTGGATTTCCGGGCAACACAGATACGCAGTATTTT.

The V call is TRBV7-9, the J call TRBJ2-2; the match to TRBD2 covers 7 bases. The germline gives CDR1 SEHNR, CDR2 FQNEAQ (reference sequence). This CDR3 spans 16 amino acids. V trimming: 5 bases; J trimming: 5 bases; junction bases outside the gene matches: 11. Here the CDR3 reads CASSRGGGPGTGELFF. As DNA, the CDR3 is TGTGCCAGCAGCCGCGGGGGAGGCCCCGGGACCGGGGAGCTGTTTTTT.

In its sample, this clonotype was seen many times. The V and J genes are TRBV5-1 and TRBJ2-7; D not resolved. Germline V gene lookup returns CDR1 SGHRS and CDR2 YFSETQ. The CDR3 is made up of 15 amino acids. V lost 2 bases to trimming and J lost 0 bases, with 12 bases between them. In nucleotides, the CDR3 is TGCGCCAGCAGCTTCCGACGGGCAAGCTCCTACGAGCAGTACTTC. Residues: CASSFRRASSYEQYF.

This clonotype was observed a handful of times. The chain carries TRBV11-2 and TRBJ2-1; 8 bases are shared with TRBD2. Looked up from germline, CDR1 is SGHAT and CDR2 is FQNNGV. The CDR3 has 15 residues. J was trimmed by 9 bases and V by 5 bases; bases with no gene match: 12. DNA for the CDR3: TGTGCCAGCAGCCAGGGACTAGGGATCGGGGTTGAGCAGTTCTTC. The encoded protein is CASSQGLGIGVEQFF.

As concerns this clonotype: One end of the junction varies from germline; a read error may be responsible. The rearrangement links TRBV18 to TRBJ1-1; D perhaps matches TRBD1 (6 bases). This CDR3 spans 13 amino acids. The germline V gene encodes CDR1 KGHSH and CDR2 LQKENI. The DNA for the CDR3 is TGTGCCAGCTCATCAGACAGGAACACTGAAGCTTCCTTT. The encoded protein is CASSSDRNTEASF.

This clonotype has at least ten counts. This chain joins TRBV7-2 and TRBJ2-3; D is unclear. Trimming removed 1 base at V and 6 bases at J, with 11 bases between. Germline V CDR1 and CDR2: SGHTA, FQGNSA. The CDR3 is 14 residues long. Written as DNA, the CDR3 is TGTGCCAGCAGCTTAGTTAGTAATTTGGATACGCAGTATTTT. The encoded protein is CASSLVSNLDTQYF.

This clonotype was detected a few times. This chain links TRBV12-3 or TRBV12-4 with TRBJ1-6, with D unresolved. The CDR3 runs to 14 residues. V lost 9 bases, J lost 0 bases, and 9 bases lay in between. This chain's CDR3 is CASRGSSYNSPLHF. The CDR3 DNA sequence: TGTGCCAGTAGAGGGAGCTCCTATAATTCACCCCTCCACTTT.

This clonotype was counted many times. This chain connects TRBV28 to TRBJ2-3; 8 nucleotides match TRBD1. Germline CDR1 MDHEN, CDR2 SYDVKM. The CDR3 sequence is 15 residues long. V dropped 6 bases and J dropped 5; count of bases not matched to a gene: 10. CDR3 bases: TGTGCCAGCAGCCCGCCTCAGGGGGCAGGAGATACGCAGTATTTT. It translates to CASSPPQGAGDTQYF.

The chain is built from TRBV7-9 and TRBJ2-7; D uncertain. Per germline, CDR1 SEHNR and CDR2 FQNEAQ (reference sequence). The CDR3 contains 12 residues. Trimming shortened V by 4 bases and J by 3 bases, and 7 bases separated the two germline ends. CDR3 region: CASSYGFYEQYF. For the CDR3, the DNA is TGTGCCAGCAGCTACGGGTTCTACGAGCAGTACTTC.

The rearrangement uses TRBV7-3 and TRBJ2-7; D uncertain. CDR1 and CDR2 from the germline V gene are SGHTA and FQGTGA. The CDR3 is 13 amino acids. V was pared by 0 bases and J by 5 bases, with 8 bases between. CDR3 sequence (DNA): TGTGCCAGCAGCTTAACGTTAAACCACGAGCAGTACTTC. This gives the protein CASSLTLNHEQYF.

This clonotype was seen a handful of times. This chain connects TRBV25-1 to TRBJ2-7; no definite D call. The CDR3 length is 17 residues. V lost 2 bases, J lost 2 bases, and 19 bases lay in between. Germline loops: CDR1 MGHDK, CDR2 SYGVNS. The CDR3 spells CASSEGLAVRTAYEQYF. The CDR3 DNA reads as TGTGCCAGCAGTGAAGGTTTGGCGGTCCGGACCGCCTACGAGCAGTACTTC.

The chain couples TRBV30 to TRBJ1-1, with 8 bases identical to TRBD1. Per the germline V gene, CDR1 is GTSNPN and CDR2 is SVGIG (reference sequence). The trim removed 5 bases at V and 4 bases at J, leaving 6 bases unmatched. The CDR3 is made up of 13 amino acids. CDR3 sequence (DNA): TGTGCCTGGGGAAGACAGGGGAGCACTGAAGCTTTCTTT. Translated, it gives CAWGRQGSTEAFF.

This clonotype was picked up many times. The chain employs TRBV27 and TRBJ2-7, with D possibly being TRBD2 (5 bases). Germline V gene lookup returns CDR1 MNHEY and CDR2 SMNVEV (reference sequence). There are 17 residues in the CDR3. Trimming removed 5 bases at V and 2 bases at J, with 22 bases between. The CDR3 reads CASSVKARTPKPYEQYF. CDR3 nucleotides: TGTGCCAGCAGTGTTAAGGCCCGGACTCCTAAACCCTACGAGCAGTACTTC.

The chain is built from TRBV7-9 and TRBJ1-3; a weak D match, TRBD1 (5 bases). Trimming took 2 bases from V and 0 from J, leaving 20 bases between them. The CDR3 length is 19 residues. The V gene's germline CDR1 is SEHNR and CDR2 FQNEAQ (reference sequence). This chain's CDR3 is CASSLPQRERQNSGNTIYF. As DNA, the CDR3 is TGTGCCAGCAGCTTACCTCAGCGGGAACGACAGAACTCTGGAAACACCATATATTTT.

The table lists this clonotype with many counts. This chain uses TRBV5-5 with TRBJ1-5; tentatively, D is TRBD1 (6 bases). The germline V gene has CDR1 SGHKS and CDR2 YYEKEE (reference sequence). This CDR3 is 13 amino acids long. V was clipped by 6 bases and J by 4 bases, with 11 bases between them. The CDR3 region is CASNQGPNQPQHF. The CDR3 coding sequence is TGTGCCAGCAACCAGGGGCCTAATCAGCCCCAGCATTTT.

The chain is built from TRBV5-5 and TRBJ2-1; maybe TRBD1 (6 bases). The V end was cut by 5 bases, the J end by 0 bases, with 12 bases between. Germline CDR1 SGHKS, CDR2 YYEKEE (reference sequence). The CDR3 covers 15 residues. The CDR3 region is CASSGQSLSYNEQFF. DNA for the CDR3: TGTGCCAGCAGTGGACAGTCCCTCTCCTACAATGAGCAGTTCTTC.

This clonotype has a handful of counts. V is TRBV4-3 and J is TRBJ2-1; a weak D match, TRBD1 (5 bases). V was pared by 0 bases and J by 8 bases, with 11 bases between. CDR1 and CDR2 (germline): LGHNA, YSLEER. The CDR3 is made up of 14 amino acids. The CDR3 protein is CASSQEPRAHEQFF. The CDR3 DNA reads TGCGCCAGCAGCCAAGAACCCAGGGCCCATGAGCAGTTCTTC.

This clonotype has a count of ten or more. V gene TRBV6-1 combines with J gene TRBJ2-3; 7 positions match TRBD2. V dropped 3 bases and J dropped 6; count of bases not matched to a gene: 6. This CDR3 contains 14 residues. Germline V gives CDR1 MNHNS, CDR2 SASEGT. This chain's CDR3 is CASSDRTSVDTQYF. CDR3 nucleotides: TGTGCCAGCAGTGACCGGACTAGTGTGGATACGCAGTATTTT.

This clonotype was observed a handful of times. This chain links TRBV29-1 with TRBJ2-5; 11 bases agree with TRBD2. Trimming at V came to 6 bases and at J to 4 bases, leaving 4 bases not matched to a gene. The CDR3 length is 13 residues. Per germline, CDR1 SQVTM and CDR2 ANQGSEA. In DNA form, the CDR3 reads TGCAGCGTCAGGACTAGCGGGCTAGAGACCCAGTACTTC. Translated: CSVRTSGLETQYF.

Points on this clonotype: This may come from a read error, since a much larger clone is one base off. This rearrangement joins TRBV7-2 to TRBJ2-3; the D gene is possibly TRBD2 (5 bases). Germline V CDR1 and CDR2: SGHTA, FQGNSA. This CDR3 has 13 amino acids. Trimming took off 2 bases at V and 4 bases at J, with 7 bases between the two ends. This chain's CDR3 is CASSLLRADTQYF. CDR3 coding DNA: TGTGCCAGCAGCTTATTGCGGGCAGATACGCAGTATTTT.

The chain joins TRBV9 to TRBJ2-3; the match to TRBD1 covers 8 bases. The CDR3 is 18 residues long. V lost 3 bases, J lost 0 bases, and 12 bases stayed unmatched. The germline V gene has CDR1 SGDLS and CDR2 YYNGEE. CDR3 residues: CASSARPGTGTSTDTQYF. CDR3 sequence (DNA): TGTGCCAGCAGCGCCCGCCCCGGGACAGGAACTAGCACAGATACGCAGTATTTT.

This clonotype was seen many times. The chain joins TRBV2 to TRBJ2-7, with 10 bases fitting TRBD1. This CDR3 spans 15 amino acids. Germline V gene data show CDR1 as SNHLY and CDR2 as FYNNEI. V lost 4 bases and J lost 2; bases outside the gene matches: 5. The CDR3 DNA follows: TGTGCCAGCAGTGGACAGGGGGCTGTCGCCTACGAGCAGTACTTC. It is translated as CASSGQGAVAYEQYF. Together with reference TRBV2 and TRBJ2-7, the CDR3 gives the full variable domain: EPEVTQTPSHQVTQMGQEVILRCVPISNHLYFYWYRQILGQKVEFLVSFYNNEISEKSEIFDDQFSVERPDGSNFTLKIRSTKLEDSAMYFCASSGQGAVAYEQYFGPGTRLTVT.

This clonotype was counted at least ten times. The V and J genes are TRBV10-3 and TRBJ1-1, with D perhaps TRBD1 (5 bases). Germline CDR1 and CDR2: ENHRY and SYGVKD. The CDR3 runs to 15 residues. V was cut by 6 bases and J by 0 bases, with 14 bases left in between. As DNA, the CDR3 is TGTGCCATCAGCACGACAGAAAATGTGAACACTGAAGCTTTCTTT. Translation gives CAISTTENVNTEAFF.